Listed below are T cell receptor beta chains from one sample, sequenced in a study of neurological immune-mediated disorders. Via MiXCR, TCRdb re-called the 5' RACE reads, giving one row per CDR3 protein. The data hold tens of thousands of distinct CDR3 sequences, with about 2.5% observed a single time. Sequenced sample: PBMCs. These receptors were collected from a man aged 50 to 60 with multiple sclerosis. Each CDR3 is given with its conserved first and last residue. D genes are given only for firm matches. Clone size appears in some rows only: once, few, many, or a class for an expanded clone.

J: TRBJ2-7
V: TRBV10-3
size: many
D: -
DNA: TGTGCCATCAGTGCTACCGACTACGAGCAGTACTTC
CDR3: CAISATDYEQYF

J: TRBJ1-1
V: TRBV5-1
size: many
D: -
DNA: TGCGCCAGCAGCTTGCGCACAGGGAACACTGAAGCTTTCTTT
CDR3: CASSLRTGNTEAFF

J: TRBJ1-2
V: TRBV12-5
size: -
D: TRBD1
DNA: TGTGCTAGTGGTTCGCCACCACTGGGACAGGACGGTGGCTACACCTTC
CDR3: CASGSPPLGQDGGYTF

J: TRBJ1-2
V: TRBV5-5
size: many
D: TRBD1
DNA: TGTGCCAGCAGCTTGGCAGGGGGCAATAACTATGGCTACACCTTC
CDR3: CASSLAGGNNYGYTF

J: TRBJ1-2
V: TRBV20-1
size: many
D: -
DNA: TGCAGTGCTAGAGATCCGGGATCAAATGGCTACACCTTC
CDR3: CSARDPGSNGYTF

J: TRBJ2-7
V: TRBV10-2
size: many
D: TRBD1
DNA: TGCGCCAGCAGGGACCGGGACAGCTCCTACGAGCAGTACTTC
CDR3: CASRDRDSSYEQYF

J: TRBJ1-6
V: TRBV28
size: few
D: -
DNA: TGTGCCAGCAGCGAAAATCAGGGTATTTATTCAACCCTCAACTTT
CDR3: CASSENQGIYSTLNF

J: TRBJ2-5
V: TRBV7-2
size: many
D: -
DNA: TGTGCCAGCAGGCCAGACTGGCCGCGAGAGACCCAGTACTTC
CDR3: CASRPDWPRETQYF

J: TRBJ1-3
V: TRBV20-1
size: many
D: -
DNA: TGCAGTGCTAGAGATCGCAGGGTCTCTGGAAACACCATATATTTT
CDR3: CSARDRRVSGNTIYF

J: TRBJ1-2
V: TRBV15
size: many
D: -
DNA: TGTGCCACCAGCAGAGACAATAACTATGGCTACACCTTC
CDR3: CATSRDNNYGYTF